These 18 T cell receptor beta chains originate from one sample sequenced in a study of T cell responses to AZD1222 COVID-19 vaccine. Clones were read by immunoSEQ multiplex PCR, and TCRdb kept only the in-frame ones, dropping some. The profile covers 90,000 to 130,000 clones, with 88% appearing a single time and 1.6% taken by the ten largest. Sequences were derived from peripheral blood, sampled on day 0 of AZD1222 vaccination. These receptors were obtained from an adult in good health.

This chain uses TRBV18 with TRBJ1-1; maybe TRBD1 (5 bases). V was clipped by 2 bases and J by 1 base, with 11 bases between them. This CDR3 region has 15 residues. Germline V CDR1 and CDR2: KGHSH, LQKENI. The CDR3 DNA is TGTGCCAGCTCACCAGCGGGACTCTCGAACACTGAAGCTTTCTTT. This gives the protein CASSPAGLSNTEAFF.

This clone was counted once. V is TRBV2 and J is TRBJ1-3; TRBD1 matches 10 bases. This CDR3 region has 15 residues. Trimming removed 10 bases from V and 2 bases from J; junction bases left unmatched: 8. The germline V gene has CDR1 SNHLY and CDR2 FYNNEI. CDR3 coding DNA: TGTGCCACTAGCCCAGGACAGGGGGCTGGAAACACCATATATTTT. Translation gives CATSPGQGAGNTIYF. The full variable domain, with the rest looked up from reference TRBV2 and TRBJ1-3, is EPEVTQTPSHQVTQMGQEVILRCVPISNHLYFYWYRQILGQKVEFLVSFYNNEISEKSEIFDDQFSVERPDGSNFTLKIRSTKLEDSAMYFCATSPGQGAGNTIYFGEGSWLTVV.

The chain recombines TRBV10-2 with TRBJ2-7; no definite D call. Trimming took 6 bases from V and 3 from J, leaving 9 bases between them. Germline V CDR1 and CDR2: WSHSY, SAAADI. The CDR3 runs to 12 residues. CDR3 sequence (DNA): TGCGCCAGCAGGGACGAAGGCTACGAGCAGTACTTC. Protein product: CASRDEGYEQYF.

The chain couples TRBV5-6 to TRBJ2-7; D not certain. There are 13 residues in the CDR3. Germline V gene sequence: CDR1 SGHDT, CDR2 YYEEEE. V was shortened by 4 bases and J by 0 bases, with 8 bases between the two germline ends. The CDR3 sequence is CASSGRISYEQYF. The CDR3 DNA reads TGTGCCAGCAGCGGGCGGATCTCCTACGAGCAGTACTTC.

The J gene is TRBJ1-2, the V gene TRBV5-6; TRBD1 matches 8 bases. Germline CDR1 is SGHDT and CDR2 is YYEEEE. The V gene end was trimmed by 4 bases and the J gene end by 4 bases; junction bases not matched to a gene: 12. This CDR3 contains 16 residues. CDR3 nucleotides: TGTGCCAGCAGCCCTGGACAGGGAGGAATCTCCTATGGCTACACCTTC. Translated: CASSPGQGGISYGYTF.

CDR3 sequence reads: CASSYGGTQGNEQFF. CDR3 nucleotides: TGTGCCAGCAGTTACGGGGGGACTCAGGGAAATGAGCAGTTCTTC. V gene TRBV6-5 combines with J gene TRBJ2-1; a weak D match, TRBD2 (6 bases). This CDR3 has 15 amino acids. The germline V gene has CDR1 MNHEY and CDR2 SVGAGI. V was trimmed by 2 bases and J by 7 bases, leaving 15 bases between them.

V is TRBV24-1 and J is TRBJ1-5, with 7 bases matching TRBD1. The J segment lost 4 bases and the V segment lost 3 bases, leaving 8 bases of the junction unmatched. This CDR3 is built from 16 residues. Germline V gene data show CDR1 as KGHDR and CDR2 as SFDVKD. The CDR3 is CATSDPGTADNQPQHF. The CDR3 DNA follows: TGTGCCACCAGTGATCCGGGGACAGCCGATAATCAGCCCCAGCATTTT.

This chain links TRBV7-6 with TRBJ1-4; D possibly corresponds to TRBD1 (5 bases). Trimming pared 1 base from V and 7 bases from J, leaving 13 bases between. This CDR3 comprises 15 residues. From germline, CDR1 is SGHVS and CDR2 FNYEAQ. This CDR3 reads CASSLEGDGGEKLFF. CDR3 nucleotides: TGTGCCAGCAGCTTAGAAGGGGATGGGGGTGAAAAACTGTTTTTT. The variable domain in full, with the rest retrieved from reference TRBV7-6 and TRBJ1-4, is GAGVSQSPRYKVTKRGQDVALRCDPISGHVSLYWYRQALGQGPEFLTYFNYEAQQDKSGLPNDRFSAERPEGSISTLTIQRTEQRDSAMYRCASSLEGDGGEKLFFGSGTQLSVL.

This chain joins TRBV27 and TRBJ1-4; D is undetermined. V gave up 5 bases and J gave up 6 bases, with 10 bases separating them. The CDR3 has 13 residues. Germline CDR1 reads MNHEY; CDR2 reads SMNVEV (reference sequence). The CDR3 reads CASSPESDEKLFF. The CDR3 coding sequence is TGTGCCAGCAGTCCGGAATCTGATGAAAAACTGTTTTTT.

This rearrangement joins TRBV21-1 to TRBJ2-7; the table's D call, TRBD2, has no DNA check behind it. TRBV21-1 is noted as a pseudogene. The CDR3 covers 11 residues. The CDR3 DNA is TGTGCCAGCAGCCCCTTCCACGAGCAGTACTTC. Amino acid sequence: CASSPFHEQYF.

The chain combines TRBV19 with TRBJ1-1; the match to TRBD1 covers 7 bases. Germline CDR1 and CDR2: LNHDA and SQIVND (reference sequence). J lost 5 bases, V lost 8 bases, and 8 bases had no gene match. The CDR3 is 13 residues long. The CDR3 protein is CASSGTVGTEAFF. The CDR3 nucleotides read TGTGCCAGTTCCGGGACAGTGGGGACTGAAGCTTTCTTT.

This clone was detected only a few times. The V and J genes are TRBV3-1 (or the pseudogene TRBV3-2) and TRBJ1-2, with 7 bases aligning to TRBD1. V dropped 1 base and J dropped 5; count of bases not matched to a gene: 1. This CDR3 is built from 13 residues. CDR1 LGHDT and CDR2 YNNKEL come from the germline V gene (reference sequence). CDR3 in DNA: TGTGCCAGCAGCCAAGCAGGGGGGTATGGCTACACCTTC. It yields the protein CASSQAGGYGYTF.

The V call is TRBV5-5, the J call TRBJ1-1; D gene uncertain. Trimming removed 0 bases from V and 1 base from J, with 16 bases in between. From germline, CDR1 is SGHKS and CDR2 YYEKEE (reference sequence). This CDR3 comprises 17 residues. CDR3 in DNA: TGTGCCAGCAGCTTGGGGTTTGGCAGCAGCGAGAACACTGAAGCTTTCTTT. Protein product: CASSLGFGSSENTEAFF. Full variable domain (outside the CDR3, taken from reference TRBV5-5 and TRBJ1-1): DAGVTQSPTHLIKTRGQQVTLRCSPISGHKSVSWYQQVLGQGPQFIFQYYEKEERGRGNFPDRFSARQFPNYSSELNVNALLLGDSALYLCASSLGFGSSENTEAFFGQGTRLTVV.

This chain uses TRBV6-4 with TRBJ1-5; D is perhaps TRBD1 (5 bases). V lost 5 bases to trimming and J lost 7 bases, with 12 bases between them. This CDR3 comprises 13 residues. CDR1 and CDR2 from the germline V gene are MRHNA and SNTAGT. This CDR3 is CASSSQGGQPQHF. The CDR3 coding sequence is TGTGCCAGCAGTTCGCAGGGTGGGCAGCCCCAGCATTTT.

The chain recombines TRBV5-4 with TRBJ1-1, with 8 nucleotides matching TRBD1. The CDR3 contains 15 residues. CDR1 is SGHNT, CDR2 YYREEE, per germline (reference sequence). V lost 3 bases, J lost 1 base, and 5 bases stayed unmatched. CDR3 loop: CASSSQDRENTEAFF. CDR3 coding DNA: TGTGCCAGCAGCTCTCAGGACAGGGAGAACACTGAAGCTTTCTTT. The full variable domain, with the rest looked up from reference TRBV5-4 and TRBJ1-1, is ETGVTQSPTHLIKTRGQQVTLRCSSQSGHNTVSWYQQALGQGPQFIFQYYREEENGRGNFPPRFSGLQFPNYSSELNVNALELDDSALYLCASSSQDRENTEAFFGQGTRLTVV.

CDR3 coding DNA: TGTGCCACCAGTGATACCAAGAGCACAGATACGCAGTATTTT. Protein sequence: CATSDTKSTDTQYF. This chain joins TRBV24-1 and TRBJ2-3; no clear D. Germline V CDR1 and CDR2: KGHDR, SFDVKD. The CDR3 loop spans 14 amino acids. Trimming pared 3 bases from V and 0 bases from J, leaving 6 bases between.

The gene calls are TRBV10-1 and TRBJ2-3; the match to TRBD2 covers 8 bases. Per germline, CDR1 WNHNN and CDR2 SYGVQD (reference sequence). With 4 bases clipped from V and 2 bases from J, the junction kept 5 bases outside the gene matches. CDR3 length: 15 amino acids. CDR3 amino acids: CASSGDSGTTDTQYF. The CDR3 coding sequence is TGCGCCAGCAGTGGGGATAGCGGGACCACAGATACGCAGTATTTT.

This rearrangement joins TRBV10-3 to TRBJ1-5; 9 nucleotides line up with TRBD1. The CDR3 contains 14 residues. Germline V CDR1 and CDR2: ENHRY, SYGVKD. The V and J ends lost 5 bases and 5 bases, in that order; junction bases with no gene match: 4. This CDR3 reads CAISTGQGYQPQHF. CDR3 nucleotide sequence: TGTGCCATCAGTACGGGACAGGGTTATCAGCCCCAGCATTTT.